This paragraph covers one T cell receptor (beta chain) sequence. Its antigen is still unknown. TCRdb reprocessed the reads via MiXCR and lists one record per CDR3 protein. The profile covers 250,000 to 300,000 distinct CDR3 sequences, with about a sixth appearing a single time and 40% to 55% taken by the ten largest. Trimming took 5 bases from V and 0 from J, leaving 14 bases between them. Germline V gives CDR1 SGHAT, CDR2 FQNNGV. The CDR3 extends over 16 amino acids. This specimen comes from a study of T cell repertoires in cytomegalovirus infection. Findings of the study overall: Across the ex vivo response, the dominant clonotypes were HLA-C-restricted CMV-specific TCR beta clonotypes.

The sequence was collected from a human donor in good health (CMV status not recorded). Some clones in this sample may be carry-over from other donors' samples. The sequencing input was CD8+ T cells from PBMCs. The chain couples TRBV11-2 to TRBJ2-1; unclear D gene. CDR3 in DNA: TGTGCCAGCAGCCCCCGACACTTGAGCTCCTACAATGAGCAGTTCTTC. It codes for CASSPRHLSSYNEQFF.